A single sample gave rise to the 3 T cell receptor beta chains below, sequenced in a study of blood T cell repertoires in COVID-19. Clones were read by immunoSEQ multiplex PCR, and TCRdb kept only the in-frame ones, dropping some. The table records approximately 250,000 clones, approximately 83% of them present only once. The sequenced sample was peripheral blood. All receptors come from a human donor in a cohort sampled during active COVID-19.

The J gene is TRBJ2-1, the V gene TRBV6-4; D perhaps matches TRBD1 (5 bases). In germline, CDR1 is MRHNA, CDR2 SNTAGT. The germline V and J ends were trimmed by 4 bases and 5 bases, with 18 bases remaining between them. The CDR3 covers 16 residues. The CDR3: CASSAAARTSDNEQFF. CDR3 coding DNA: TGTGCCAGCAGTGCCGCCGCGAGGACATCGGACAATGAGCAGTTCTTC.

V and J are TRBV11-3 and TRBJ2-7, with 9 bases lining up with TRBD2. The V gene end was trimmed by 5 bases and the J gene end by 3 bases; junction bases not matched to a gene: 8. Looked up from germline, CDR1 is SGHNT and CDR2 is YENEEA. The CDR3 has 15 residues. The CDR3 region is CASSPGGGDLYEQYF. The CDR3 bases are TGTGCCAGCAGCCCGGGCGGGGGGGACCTCTACGAGCAGTACTTC.

The rearrangement links TRBV27 to TRBJ2-2; 14 nucleotides match TRBD2. The ends lost 5 bases at V and 4 bases at J; junction bases unmatched: 18. CDR1 MNHEY and CDR2 SMNVEV come from the germline V gene (reference sequence). This CDR3 contains 21 residues. The CDR3 DNA sequence: TGTGCCAGCAGTCCTAGATTCGGGACTAGCGGGGGTTATCGGGTCACCGGGGAGCTGTTTTTT. It codes for CASSPRFGTSGGYRVTGELFF.